The entry that follows covers one T cell receptor beta chain sequence. The data belong to a study of blood T cell repertoires in COVID-19. Measured with immunoSEQ multiplex PCR; TCRdb has only the in-frame clones, and not every one. The sample holds 200,000 to 300,000 clones, approximately 89% seen once. This TCR came from a woman in her forties or fifties with acute or convalescent COVID-19. The specimen sequenced was peripheral blood.

The CDR3, as DNA: TGTGCCAGCAGCGAGGGACTAGAGAATGAGCAGTTCTTC. Translation gives CASSEGLENEQFF. V is TRBV28 and J is TRBJ2-1; 8 bases are a match to TRBD2. This CDR3 is built from 13 residues. J was trimmed by 7 bases and V by 6 bases; bases with no gene match: 5. Germline loops: CDR1 MDHEN, CDR2 SYDVKM.